The present T cell receptor (beta chain) was sequenced within a study of blood T cell repertoires in COVID-19. Study as a whole: From T cells, B-cell-depleted T cells, or PBMCs came the material, which was cDNA or gDNA.

This clone came up a few times. Trimming cost V 7 bases and J 2 bases; bases outside gene matches: 7. Germline values: CDR1 SNHLY, CDR2 FYNNEI. This CDR3 is built from 15 residues. Original processing notes: The authors estimated nucleated cell counts from reference gene primer amplification. Repertoires were generated with immunoSEQ multiplex PCR, while TCRdb's copy carries only in-frame clones and drops some. V and J calls and clone size follow that table, whereas D and trimming were derived from the DNA. The sample consists of approximately 58,000 clones, roughly 90% of them appearing once. Sequenced: peripheral blood. The chain is built from TRBV2 and TRBJ2-3, with 9 bases aligning to TRBD2. The TCR originated in a woman of 80 years or more with active COVID-19. The CDR3 loop is CASKHSGSDTDTQYF. In DNA form, the CDR3 reads TGTGCCAGCAAACATAGCGGGAGCGACACAGATACGCAGTATTTT.